The T cell receptor (beta chain) under discussion was sequenced for a study of T cell changes during pregnancy in multiple sclerosis. Data came from immunoSEQ multiplex PCR; TCRdb stores just in-frame clones and leaves some out. The data contain over 50,000 clones, approximately 88% of them seen just once; the ten biggest clones take up 1.7%. The CDR3 has 15 residues. The germline V and J ends were trimmed by 0 bases and 3 bases, with 12 bases remaining between them. Looked up from germline, CDR1 is MNHNS and CDR2 is SASEGT. This chain joins TRBV6-1 and TRBJ2-7; possibly TRBD1 for D (5 bases). The TCR originated in a female donor with multiple sclerosis, enrolled in a pregnancy study. This sample comprised peripheral blood, obtained in the first trimester of pregnancy. The DNA for the CDR3 is TGTGCCAGCAGTGAAGCGACAGTGAGATACTACGAGCAGTACTTC. This codes for CASSEATVRYYEQYF.